This is a list of T cell receptor beta chains from one sample in a study of T cell responses to AZD1222 COVID-19 vaccine. Sequencing used immunoSEQ multiplex PCR; TCRdb keeps in-frame clones, though not all of them. The sample lists about 150,000 clones, about 88% occurring once. The sequenced sample was peripheral blood, obtained on day 0 of AZD1222 vaccination. These receptors all stem from an adult in good health. Both conserved end residues are part of each CDR3. The order of the fields is V gene, J gene, CDR3 protein.

v_call: TRBV5-6
j_call: TRBJ1-1
cdr3_aa: CASSLQAPYEAFF

v_call: TRBV7-2
j_call: TRBJ2-1
cdr3_aa: CASSWSSDSYNEQFF

v_call: TRBV7-2
j_call: TRBJ1-1
cdr3_aa: CASSTDRGHTEAFF

v_call: TRBV3-1/TRBV3-2
j_call: TRBJ1-6
cdr3_aa: CASSQAFGSPLHF

v_call: TRBV5-1
j_call: TRBJ2-3
cdr3_aa: CASSFGSGGGSTDTQYF

v_call: TRBV6-5
j_call: TRBJ1-1
cdr3_aa: CASSGHGLGAFF

v_call: TRBV7-2
j_call: TRBJ1-1
cdr3_aa: CASSLVSLTDTEAFF

v_call: TRBV5-4
j_call: TRBJ2-2
cdr3_aa: CASSSGNSNTGELFF

v_call: TRBV19
j_call: TRBJ2-1
cdr3_aa: CASTTSGGAPIYNEQFF

v_call: TRBV9
j_call: TRBJ2-5
cdr3_aa: CASSFSGTQETQYF

v_call: TRBV7-9
j_call: TRBJ1-4
cdr3_aa: CASSSSVPYEKLFF

v_call: TRBV2
j_call: TRBJ1-2
cdr3_aa: CASTRTDHYTF

v_call: TRBV27
j_call: TRBJ2-7
cdr3_aa: CASSPTGRQQYF

v_call: TRBV12-5
j_call: TRBJ2-1
cdr3_aa: CASGLGPGSEQFF

v_call: TRBV5-4
j_call: TRBJ2-3
cdr3_aa: CASSLSGGGRADTQYF

v_call: TRBV4-3
j_call: TRBJ1-5
cdr3_aa: CASSQDPPSGNQPQHF

v_call: TRBV6-5
j_call: TRBJ1-1
cdr3_aa: CASTIQGNTEAFF

v_call: TRBV5-1
j_call: TRBJ1-2
cdr3_aa: CASSSYGSGGYTF

v_call: TRBV19
j_call: TRBJ2-1
cdr3_aa: CASSPTSGGANLGNEQFF

v_call: TRBV7-2
j_call: TRBJ1-2
cdr3_aa: CASRRNRGANYGYTF

v_call: TRBV6-5
j_call: TRBJ1-1
cdr3_aa: CASNGMGAGTEAFF

v_call: TRBV27
j_call: TRBJ1-4
cdr3_aa: CASSLGYSGGSWEKLFF

v_call: TRBV6-5
j_call: TRBJ2-3
cdr3_aa: CASSSPSGGSGDTQYF

v_call: TRBV7-2
j_call: TRBJ2-7
cdr3_aa: CASSGGGNSYEQYF

v_call: TRBV2
j_call: TRBJ1-2
cdr3_aa: CASSEVSYGYTF

v_call: TRBV7-2
j_call: TRBJ2-5
cdr3_aa: CASSFSGGAYETQYF

v_call: TRBV20-1
j_call: TRBJ1-2
cdr3_aa: CSASARGGNYGYTF

v_call: TRBV14
j_call: TRBJ2-3
cdr3_aa: CASSQVRGDTQYF

v_call: TRBV18
j_call: TRBJ1-5
cdr3_aa: CASSPNGASNQPQHF

v_call: TRBV10-3
j_call: TRBJ2-7
cdr3_aa: CAIRDPETLWEQYF

v_call: TRBV5-1
j_call: TRBJ2-3
cdr3_aa: CASSLAGTGRTDTQYF

v_call: TRBV18
j_call: TRBJ1-3
cdr3_aa: CASSPRDSGNTIYF

v_call: TRBV5-4
j_call: TRBJ1-6
cdr3_aa: CASSPNRGDSPLHF

v_call: TRBV2
j_call: TRBJ1-3
cdr3_aa: CASSVDSSGNTIYF

v_call: TRBV11-3
j_call: TRBJ1-1
cdr3_aa: CASSSKQGAEAFF

v_call: TRBV4-3
j_call: TRBJ2-7
cdr3_aa: CASSQGVAGASYEQYF

v_call: TRBV6-5
j_call: TRBJ1-5
cdr3_aa: CASSQGTANNQPQHF

v_call: TRBV4-1
j_call: TRBJ2-7
cdr3_aa: CASSQALLVGEQYF

v_call: TRBV18
j_call: TRBJ1-2
cdr3_aa: CASSPKTGTYGYTF

v_call: TRBV6-5
j_call: TRBJ1-1
cdr3_aa: CAGDREIGEAFF

v_call: TRBV27
j_call: TRBJ1-2
cdr3_aa: CASSFGSSAGGYTF

v_call: TRBV11-3
j_call: TRBJ1-4
cdr3_aa: CASTISGDTNEKLFF

v_call: TRBV6-2/TRBV6-3
j_call: TRBJ2-7
cdr3_aa: CASSPTLGHNYEQYF

v_call: TRBV7-9
j_call: TRBJ1-6
cdr3_aa: CASSLEGAGSPLHF

v_call: TRBV5-6
j_call: TRBJ2-4
cdr3_aa: CASSSGGGNIQYF

v_call: TRBV6-5
j_call: TRBJ2-7
cdr3_aa: CASSPWAKGSHEQYF

v_call: TRBV20-1
j_call: TRBJ2-7
cdr3_aa: CSASRPGGYEQYF

v_call: TRBV6-5
j_call: TRBJ2-3
cdr3_aa: CASSYYASTDTQYF

v_call: TRBV7-9
j_call: TRBJ1-5
cdr3_aa: CASSPLGRQPQHF

v_call: TRBV7-2
j_call: TRBJ2-7
cdr3_aa: CASSLVLQGFYEQYF

v_call: TRBV3-1/TRBV3-2
j_call: TRBJ1-3
cdr3_aa: CASSSRDRGDTIYF

v_call: TRBV7-8
j_call: TRBJ1-5
cdr3_aa: CASSSDRRGEEGNQPQHF

v_call: TRBV5-4
j_call: TRBJ2-7
cdr3_aa: CASSLGGTSGVAEQYF

v_call: TRBV9
j_call: TRBJ1-2
cdr3_aa: CASSLGKGTYGYTF

v_call: TRBV11-2
j_call: TRBJ1-2
cdr3_aa: CASSPTTGHTF

v_call: TRBV7-2
j_call: TRBJ2-5
cdr3_aa: CASSPNSGSQETQYF

v_call: TRBV27
j_call: TRBJ2-3
cdr3_aa: CASSPDRLRTDTQYF

v_call: TRBV5-1
j_call: TRBJ2-7
cdr3_aa: CASRRDISYEQYF

v_call: TRBV6-2/TRBV6-3
j_call: TRBJ2-2
cdr3_aa: CASSPGTNTGELFF